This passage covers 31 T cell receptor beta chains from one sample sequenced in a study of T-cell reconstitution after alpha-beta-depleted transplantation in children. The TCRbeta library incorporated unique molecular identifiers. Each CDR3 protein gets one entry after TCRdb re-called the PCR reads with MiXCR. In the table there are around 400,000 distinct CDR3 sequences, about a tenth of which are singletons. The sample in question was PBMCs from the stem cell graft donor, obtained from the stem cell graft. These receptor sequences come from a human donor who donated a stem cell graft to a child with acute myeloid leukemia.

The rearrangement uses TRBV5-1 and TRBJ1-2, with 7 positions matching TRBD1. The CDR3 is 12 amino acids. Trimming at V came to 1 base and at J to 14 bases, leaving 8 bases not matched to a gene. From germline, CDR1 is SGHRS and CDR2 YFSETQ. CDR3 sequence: CASSLRDSIWTF. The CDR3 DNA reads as TGCGCCAGCAGCTTGCGGGACAGCATCTGGACCTTC.

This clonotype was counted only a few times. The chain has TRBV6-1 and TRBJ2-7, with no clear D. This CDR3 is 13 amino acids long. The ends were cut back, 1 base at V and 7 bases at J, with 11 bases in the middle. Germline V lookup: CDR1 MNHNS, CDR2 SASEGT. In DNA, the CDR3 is TGTGCCAGCAGTGAAGTTCCCCAGCTGGAGCAGTACGTC. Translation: CASSEVPQLEQYV.

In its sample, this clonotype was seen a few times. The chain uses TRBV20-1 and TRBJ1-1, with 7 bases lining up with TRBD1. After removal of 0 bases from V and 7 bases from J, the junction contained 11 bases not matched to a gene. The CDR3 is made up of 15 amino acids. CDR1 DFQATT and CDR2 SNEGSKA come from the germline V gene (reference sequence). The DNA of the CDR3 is TGCAGTGCTAGAGATTCAAGGGGCAGGGGGGGTGAAGCTTTCTTT. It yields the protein CSARDSRGRGGEAFF.

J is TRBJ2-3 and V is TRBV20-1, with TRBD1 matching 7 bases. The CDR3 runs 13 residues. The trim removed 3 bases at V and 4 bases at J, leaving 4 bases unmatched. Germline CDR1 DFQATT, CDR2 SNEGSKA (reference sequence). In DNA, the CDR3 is TGCAGTGCTAGTATAACAGGGGCAGATACGCAGTATTTT. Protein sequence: CSASITGADTQYF.

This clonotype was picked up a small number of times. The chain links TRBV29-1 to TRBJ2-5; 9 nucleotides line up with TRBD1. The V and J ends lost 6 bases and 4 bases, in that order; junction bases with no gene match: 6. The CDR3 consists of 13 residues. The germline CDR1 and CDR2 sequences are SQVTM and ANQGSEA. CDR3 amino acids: CSVPGQGSETQYF. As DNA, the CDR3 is TGCAGCGTCCCGGGACAGGGCTCAGAGACCCAGTACTTC.

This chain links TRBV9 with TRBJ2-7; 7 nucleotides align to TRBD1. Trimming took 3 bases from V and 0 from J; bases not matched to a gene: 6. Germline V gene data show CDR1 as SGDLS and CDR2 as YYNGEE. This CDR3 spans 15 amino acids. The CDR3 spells CASSATGQSSYEQYF. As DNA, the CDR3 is TGTGCCAGCAGCGCCACGGGACAGAGCTCCTACGAGCAGTACTTC. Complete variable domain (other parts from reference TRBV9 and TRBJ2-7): DSGVTQTPKHLITATGQRVTLRCSPRSGDLSVYWYQQSLDQGLQFLIQYYNGEERAKGNILERFSAQQFPDLHSELNLSSLELGDSALYFCASSATGQSSYEQYFGPGTRLTVT.

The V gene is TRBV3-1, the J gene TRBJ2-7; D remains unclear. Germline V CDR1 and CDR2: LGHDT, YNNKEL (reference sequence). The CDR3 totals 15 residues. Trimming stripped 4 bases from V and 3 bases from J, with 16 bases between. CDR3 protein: CASSPPGVGLYEQYF. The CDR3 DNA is TGTGCCAGCAGCCCGCCGGGCGTAGGGCTCTACGAGCAGTACTTC.

CDR3 nucleotides: TGTGCCAGCGGATCGACAGGGGGCAATGAAAAACTGTTTTTT. Amino acids: CASGSTGGNEKLFF. The chain links TRBV12-3 or TRBV12-4 to TRBJ1-4; 10 nucleotides match TRBD1. V was clipped by 8 bases and J by 5 bases; unmatched bases: 5. The CDR3 loop spans 14 amino acids.

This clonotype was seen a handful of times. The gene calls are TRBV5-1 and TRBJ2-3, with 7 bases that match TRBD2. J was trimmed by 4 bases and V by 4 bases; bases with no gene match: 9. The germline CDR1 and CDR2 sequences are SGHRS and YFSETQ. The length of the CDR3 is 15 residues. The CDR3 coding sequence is TGCGCCAGCAGCCTGAGCGGGAAGGGAGCAGATACGCAGTATTTT. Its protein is CASSLSGKGADTQYF.

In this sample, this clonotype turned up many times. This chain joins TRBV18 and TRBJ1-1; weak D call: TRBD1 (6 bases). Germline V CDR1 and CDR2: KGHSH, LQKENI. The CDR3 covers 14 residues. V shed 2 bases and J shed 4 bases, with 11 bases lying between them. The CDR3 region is CASSPVRGGTEAFF. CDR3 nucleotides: TGTGCCAGCTCACCAGTCAGGGGAGGCACTGAAGCTTTCTTT.

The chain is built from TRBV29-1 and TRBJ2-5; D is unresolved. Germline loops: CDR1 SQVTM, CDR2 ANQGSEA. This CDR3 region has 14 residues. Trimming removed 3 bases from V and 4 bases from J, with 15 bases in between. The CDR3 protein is CSVDLASLRETQYF. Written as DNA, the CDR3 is TGCAGCGTTGATCTGGCTAGTCTACGAGAGACCCAGTACTTC.

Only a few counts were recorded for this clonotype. The CDR3 protein is CASRGSRGRLNTEAFF. As DNA, the CDR3 is TGTGCCAGCAGGGGGTCTCGGGGGCGTTTGAACACTGAAGCTTTCTTT. The V and J genes are TRBV28 and TRBJ1-1, with D perhaps TRBD1 (6 bases). CDR1 and CDR2 (germline): MDHEN, SYDVKM. Trimming shortened V by 6 bases and J by 0 bases, and 17 bases separated the two germline ends. The CDR3 length is 16 residues.

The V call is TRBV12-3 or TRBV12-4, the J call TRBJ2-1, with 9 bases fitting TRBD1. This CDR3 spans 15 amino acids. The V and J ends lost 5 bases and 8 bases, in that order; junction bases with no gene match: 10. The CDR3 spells CASSTVDRGGHEQFF. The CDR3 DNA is TGTGCCAGCAGTACCGTGGACAGGGGTGGTCATGAGCAGTTCTTC.

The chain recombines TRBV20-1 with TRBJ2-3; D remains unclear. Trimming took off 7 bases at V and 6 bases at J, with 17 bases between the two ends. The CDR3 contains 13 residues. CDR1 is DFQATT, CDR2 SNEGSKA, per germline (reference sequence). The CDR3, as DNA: TGCAGTGTTAGGATCCCGGGCCCCGATACGCAGTATTTT. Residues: CSVRIPGPDTQYF.

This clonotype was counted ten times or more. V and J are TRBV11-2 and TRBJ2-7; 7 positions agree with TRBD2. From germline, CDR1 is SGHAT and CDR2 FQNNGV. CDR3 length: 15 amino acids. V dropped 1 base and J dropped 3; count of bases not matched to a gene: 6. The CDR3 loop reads CASSLGAGDGYEQYF. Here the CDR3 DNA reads TGTGCCAGCAGCTTAGGGGCGGGAGACGGCTACGAGCAGTACTTC.

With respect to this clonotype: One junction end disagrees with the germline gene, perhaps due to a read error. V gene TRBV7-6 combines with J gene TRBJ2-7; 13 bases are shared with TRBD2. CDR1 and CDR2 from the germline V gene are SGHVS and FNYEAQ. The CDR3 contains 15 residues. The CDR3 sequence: CASSPRTSGSYERYF. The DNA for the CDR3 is TGTGCCAGCAGCCCACGGACTAGCGGGAGCTACGAGCGGTACTTC.

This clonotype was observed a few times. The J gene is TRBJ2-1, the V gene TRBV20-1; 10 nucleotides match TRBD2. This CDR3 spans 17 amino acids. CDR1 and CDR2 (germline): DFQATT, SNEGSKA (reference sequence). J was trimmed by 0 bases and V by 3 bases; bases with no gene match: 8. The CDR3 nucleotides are TGCAGTGCTAGTCCGGTAGCGGGGGGCCCCTCCTACAATGAGCAGTTCTTC. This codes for CSASPVAGGPSYNEQFF.

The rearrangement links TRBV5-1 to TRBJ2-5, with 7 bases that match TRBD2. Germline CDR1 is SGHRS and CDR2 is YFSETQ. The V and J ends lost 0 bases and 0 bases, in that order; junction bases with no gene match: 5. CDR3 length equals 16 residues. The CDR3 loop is CASSLAGGTYQETQYF. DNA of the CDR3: TGCGCCAGCAGCTTGGCCGGGGGGACGTACCAAGAGACCCAGTACTTC.

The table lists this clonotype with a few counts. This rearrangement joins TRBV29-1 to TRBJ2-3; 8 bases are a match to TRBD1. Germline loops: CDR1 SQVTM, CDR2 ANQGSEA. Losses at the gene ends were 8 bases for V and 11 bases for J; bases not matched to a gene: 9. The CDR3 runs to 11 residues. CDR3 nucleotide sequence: TGCAGCCTAGGACAGGGAGCCATGCAGTATTTT. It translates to CSLGQGAMQYF.

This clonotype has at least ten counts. The CDR3 loop reads CSVSTWLAGASTDTQYF. In nucleotides, the CDR3 is TGCAGCGTGTCGACATGGCTAGCGGGGGCCAGCACAGATACGCAGTATTTT. The chain uses TRBV29-1 and TRBJ2-3; TRBD2 matches at 10 bases. The trim removed 6 bases at V and 0 bases at J, leaving 12 bases unmatched. Per the germline V gene, CDR1 is SQVTM and CDR2 is ANQGSEA. The length of the CDR3 is 17 residues.

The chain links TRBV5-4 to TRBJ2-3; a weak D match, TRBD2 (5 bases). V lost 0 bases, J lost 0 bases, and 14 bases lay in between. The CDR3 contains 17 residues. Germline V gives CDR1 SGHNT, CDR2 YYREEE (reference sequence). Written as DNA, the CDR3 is TGTGCCAGCAGCTTGGGCGCCGGGCGGACTAGCACAGATACGCAGTATTTT. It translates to CASSLGAGRTSTDTQYF.

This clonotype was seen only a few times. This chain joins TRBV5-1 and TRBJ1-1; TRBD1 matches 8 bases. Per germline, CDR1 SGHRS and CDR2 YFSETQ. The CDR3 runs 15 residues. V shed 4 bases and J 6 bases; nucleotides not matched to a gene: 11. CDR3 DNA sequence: TGCGCCAGCAGCATGCCGACAGGGGAGGCGTCTGAAGCTTTCTTT. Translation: CASSMPTGEASEAFF.

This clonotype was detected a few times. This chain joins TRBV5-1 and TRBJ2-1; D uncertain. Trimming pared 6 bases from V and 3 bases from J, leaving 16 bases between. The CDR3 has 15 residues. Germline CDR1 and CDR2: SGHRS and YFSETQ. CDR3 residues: CASTLTTSFYNEQFF. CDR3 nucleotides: TGCGCCAGCACCCTCACTACTTCCTTCTACAATGAGCAGTTCTTC.

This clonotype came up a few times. This CDR3 reads CASGLDSGQVFNQPQHF. The CDR3 DNA follows: TGTGCTAGTGGTTTGGACTCGGGACAGGTCTTCAATCAGCCCCAGCATTTT. The gene calls are TRBV12-5 and TRBJ1-5; 8 nucleotides agree with TRBD1. CDR3 length: 17 residues. The V gene's germline CDR1 is LGHNT and CDR2 FRNRAP. V lost 1 base and J lost 3; bases outside the gene matches: 8.

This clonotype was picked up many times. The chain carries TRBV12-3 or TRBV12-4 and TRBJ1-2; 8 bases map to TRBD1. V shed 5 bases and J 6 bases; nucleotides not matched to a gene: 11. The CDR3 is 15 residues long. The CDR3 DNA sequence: TGTGCCAGCAGTCCGGGTATTTTGACAGGGGATGGCTACACCTTC. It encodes CASSPGILTGDGYTF.

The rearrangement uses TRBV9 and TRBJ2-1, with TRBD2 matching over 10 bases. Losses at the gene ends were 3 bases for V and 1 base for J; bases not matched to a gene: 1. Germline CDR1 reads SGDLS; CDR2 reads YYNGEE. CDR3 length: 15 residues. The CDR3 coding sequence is TGTGCCAGCAGCGCGGGACTAGCGTCCTACAATGAGCAGTTCTTC. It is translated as CASSAGLASYNEQFF.

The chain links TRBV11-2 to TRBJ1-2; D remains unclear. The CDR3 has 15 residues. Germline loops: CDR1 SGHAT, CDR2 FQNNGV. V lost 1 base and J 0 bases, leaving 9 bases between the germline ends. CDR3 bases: TGTGCCAGCAGCTTAGGGGGTTCGGCTAACTATGGCTACACCTTC. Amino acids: CASSLGGSANYGYTF.

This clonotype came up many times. This CDR3 is CASSLVSGAYEQYF. For the CDR3, the DNA is TGTGCCAGCAGCTTAGTATCGGGGGCCTACGAGCAGTACTTC. This chain links TRBV7-9 with TRBJ2-7; the D gene is possibly TRBD2 (6 bases). The ends were cut back, 1 base at V and 2 bases at J, with 9 bases in the middle. CDR1 and CDR2 from the germline V gene are SEHNR and FQNEAQ (reference sequence). The CDR3 contains 14 residues. The entire variable domain, with the rest obtained from reference TRBV7-9 and TRBJ2-7, is as follows: DTGVSQNPRHKITKRGQNVTFRCDPISEHNRLYWYRQTLGQGPEFLTYFQNEAQLEKSRLLSDRFSAERPKGSFSTLEIQRTEQGDSAMYLCASSLVSGAYEQYFGPGTRLTVT.

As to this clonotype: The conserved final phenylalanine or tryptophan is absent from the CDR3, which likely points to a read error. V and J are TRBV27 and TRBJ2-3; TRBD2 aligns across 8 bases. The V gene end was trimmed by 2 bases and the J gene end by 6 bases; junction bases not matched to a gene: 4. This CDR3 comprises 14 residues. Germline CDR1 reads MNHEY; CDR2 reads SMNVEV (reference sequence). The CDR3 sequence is CASSLLPGGDTQYL. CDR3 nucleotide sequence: TGTGCCAGCAGTTTACTTCCGGGAGGGGATACGCAGTATTTG.

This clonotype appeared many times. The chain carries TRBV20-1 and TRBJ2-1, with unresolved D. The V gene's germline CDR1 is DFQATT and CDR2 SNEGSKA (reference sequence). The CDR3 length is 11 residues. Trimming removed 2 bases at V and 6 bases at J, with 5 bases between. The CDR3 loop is CSARQSNEQFF. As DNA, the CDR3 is TGCAGTGCTAGACAGAGCAATGAGCAGTTCTTC.

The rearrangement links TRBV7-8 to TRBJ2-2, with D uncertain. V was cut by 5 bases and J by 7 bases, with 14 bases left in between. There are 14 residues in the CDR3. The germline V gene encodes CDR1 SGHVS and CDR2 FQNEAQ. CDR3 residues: CASSGRPPGGELFF. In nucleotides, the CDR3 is TGTGCCAGCAGCGGTAGACCCCCCGGCGGGGAGCTGTTTTTT.